This T cell receptor beta chain was recovered during a study of Ad26.COV2.S vaccination and SARS-CoV-2 variants. The study, taken as a whole, reports: Similar non-spike TCR breadth was seen in vaccine and placebo recipients.

Germline loops: CDR1 MGHRA, CDR2 YSYEKL. The CDR3 runs to 13 residues. Trimming pared 3 bases from V and 9 bases from J, leaving 12 bases between. Comment on this clone: As yet, its antigen is unknown.

Some clones are missing from TCRdb's copy, which holds only in-frame ones; the method was immunoSEQ multiplex PCR. Here the sample spans around 370,000 clones, 70% to 90% being singletons. Documented treatment: roughly 20 received Ad26.COV2.S at low or high dose, single or two shots; about five received placebo; per-sample allocation not given. Specimens were obtained on day 63 following the first vaccine or placebo injection. The rearrangement joins TRBV4-1 to TRBJ2-1; D is tentatively TRBD1 or TRBD2 (6 bases each). The sequencing used peripheral blood, collected in a trial of Ad26.COV2.S vaccine versus placebo. The clonotype comes from a person aged 18-60 years who received the Ad26.COV2.S COVID-19 vaccine or a placebo. CDR3 amino acids: CASSHEGGSEQFF. CDR3 sequence (DNA): TGCGCCAGCAGCCATGAGGGGGGCAGTGAGCAGTTCTTC.